The rows below give T cell receptor beta chains drawn from one sample of a study of identical twins. TCRdb reprocessed the 5' RACE reads via MiXCR and lists one record per CDR3 protein. The top ten clones hold around 1.5% of a sample with about 890,000 distinct CDR3 sequences, around an eighth of them seen once. These sequences were also reported in another study, on yellow fever vaccine responses in identical twins.

Sequencing was carried out using PBMCs. The receptor set was obtained from a woman between 18 and 29 years old in good health. Both conserved end residues are part of each CDR3. Each record gives: clone size, V gene, CDR3 length, D gene, J gene, CDR3 protein, CDR3 DNA. D genes are given only for firm matches. The size entry is marked missing in some rows and otherwise reads once, few, many or a size class.

>many|TRBV3-1|15|-|TRBJ1-6
CASSHKSTSDSPLHF
TGTGCCAGCAGCCATAAGAGTACCAGCGATTCACCCCTCCACTTT
>many|TRBV4-1|14|-|TRBJ2-5
CASSQGGLQETQYF
TGCGCCAGCAGCCAAGGGGGACTCCAAGAGACCCAGTACTTC
>many|TRBV14|14|TRBD2|TRBJ2-1
CASSPGGGNNEQFF
TGTGCCAGCAGCCCTGGGGGGGGTAACAATGAGCAGTTCTTC
>few|TRBV4-1|14|-|TRBJ2-7
CASSQEDSSYEQYF
TGCGCCAGCAGCCAAGAGGACAGCTCCTACGAGCAGTACTTC
>few|TRBV6-1|14|-|TRBJ2-7
CASSEAGGLGEQYF
TGTGCCAGCAGTGAAGCGGGAGGATTAGGGGAGCAGTACTTC
>few|TRBV3-1|14|-|TRBJ1-6
CASSSTAINSPLHF
TGTGCCAGCAGCTCGACAGCAATTAATTCACCCCTCCACTTT
>many|TRBV4-1|15|-|TRBJ1-1
CASSQAGTSNTEAFF
TGCGCCAGCAGCCAAGCCGGGACATCGAACACTGAAGCTTTCTTT
>-|TRBV2|14|-|TRBJ1-1
CASSEGLGGIEAFF
TGTGCCAGCAGTGAAGGTTTAGGGGGGATTGAAGCTTTCTTT
>-|TRBV4-2|15|-|TRBJ2-5
CASSQDREGARTQYF
TGTGCCAGCAGCCAAGACCGGGAGGGGGCCAGGACCCAGTACTTC
>-|TRBV2|14|-|TRBJ1-5
CASSRPGGGQPQHF
TGTGCCAGCAGTAGGCCCGGTGGAGGTCAGCCCCAGCATTTT
>few|TRBV5-1|16|-|TRBJ2-7
CASSKLGTGDSREQYF
TGCGCCAGCAGCAAACTGGGGACGGGAGACTCCCGCGAGCAGTACTTC
>few|TRBV10-2|17|TRBD2|TRBJ2-3
CASSESISGGATDTQYF
TGCGCCAGCAGTGAGTCGATTAGCGGGGGGGCCACAGATACGCAGTATTTT
>many|TRBV7-6|15|-|TRBJ2-1
CASTNLDTPYNEQFF
TGTGCCAGCACAAATTTGGACACACCCTACAATGAGCAGTTCTTC
>few|TRBV27|15|-|TRBJ2-1
CASSFLGKSYNEQFF
TGTGCCAGCAGTTTTTTAGGGAAATCCTACAATGAGCAGTTCTTC
>-|TRBV24-1|14|-|TRBJ2-1
CATSDSGRLNEQFF
TGTGCCACCAGTGATTCGGGACGGCTAAATGAGCAGTTCTTC
>few|TRBV4-2|15|-|TRBJ2-3
CASSQEGGFLDTQYF
TGTGCCAGCAGCCAAGAAGGCGGATTTTTAGATACGCAGTATTTT
>-|TRBV7-8|16|-|TRBJ1-5
CASSILAGYSNQPQHF
TGTGCCAGCAGCATCCTCGCCGGTTATAGCAATCAGCCCCAGCATTTT
>many|TRBV11-2|14|-|TRBJ2-2
CASSLNRVTGELFF
TGTGCCAGCAGCCTCAACAGGGTTACCGGGGAGCTGTTTTTT
>-|TRBV7-6|15|-|TRBJ1-4
CASSWGTEANEKLFF
TGTGCCAGCAGCTGGGGGACGGAGGCAAATGAAAAACTGTTTTTT
>many|TRBV6-1|16|-|TRBJ1-1
CASSLRLPGRNTEAFF
TGTGCCAGCAGCCTGAGGCTGCCGGGGCGGAACACTGAAGCTTTCTTT
>-|TRBV15|16|TRBD1|TRBJ1-6
CATSRPGQGNNSPLHF
TGTGCCACCAGCAGACCAGGACAGGGGAATAATTCACCCCTCCACTTT
>-|TRBV3-1|13|-|TRBJ2-7
CASSPGAPNEQYF
TGTGCCAGCAGCCCGGGTGCGCCTAACGAGCAGTACTTC
>many|TRBV5-1|15|-|TRBJ2-1
CASSLAPRGGNEQFF
TGCGCCAGCAGCTTGGCTCCTAGAGGAGGCAATGAGCAGTTCTTC
>-|TRBV28|14|-|TRBJ1-5
CASIWQGGSQPQHF
TGTGCCAGCATATGGCAGGGAGGCTCTCAGCCCCAGCATTTT
>few|TRBV20-1|14|TRBD1|TRBJ2-7
CSAAVTGAHHEQYF
TGCAGTGCCGCCGTGACAGGGGCCCATCACGAGCAGTACTTC
>-|TRBV10-3|13|TRBD1|TRBJ1-6
CAISGTGASPLHF
TGTGCCATCAGTGGAACAGGGGCTTCACCCCTCCACTTT
>-|TRBV29-1|13|-|TRBJ1-5
CSVEVEPNQPQHF
TGCAGCGTTGAAGTGGAGCCCAATCAGCCCCAGCATTTT
>many|TRBV10-3|14|-|TRBJ1-5
CAISEGGANQPQHF
TGTGCCATCAGTGAGGGGGGGGCCAATCAGCCCCAGCATTTT
>few|TRBV12-3/TRBV12-4|17|-|TRBJ2-1
CASSRRGGGVIYNEQFF
TGTGCCAGCAGCCGCCGGGGAGGGGGGGTCATCTACAATGAGCAGTTCTTC
>-|TRBV6-2/TRBV6-3|17|-|TRBJ2-2
CASVPRQGGANTGELFF
TGTGCCAGCGTTCCCCGGCAGGGAGGCGCGAACACCGGGGAGCTGTTTTTT
>few|TRBV10-3|12|TRBD1|TRBJ2-1
CAISVNRGEQFF
TGTGCCATCAGTGTAAACAGGGGTGAGCAGTTCTTC
>few|TRBV27|13|-|TRBJ1-2
CASSLLPTDGYTF
TGTGCCAGCAGTTTATTGCCGACAGATGGCTACACCTTC
>many|TRBV10-3|16|TRBD1|TRBJ1-2
CAISESEAGGSYGYTF
TGTGCCATCAGTGAGTCTGAAGCAGGGGGAAGCTATGGCTACACCTTC
>few|TRBV12-3/TRBV12-4|16|-|TRBJ2-3
CASSLEGFRSTDTQYF
TGTGCCAGCAGTTTAGAAGGGTTCCGTAGCACAGATACGCAGTATTTT
>-|TRBV25-1|21|-|TRBJ2-1
CASSESPPSDLGAVSYNEQFF
TGTGCCAGCAGTGAATCCCCCCCCTCCGATCTAGGTGCGGTATCCTACAATGAGCAGTTCTTC
>few|TRBV6-1|16|-|TRBJ1-1
CASSEGGGIGNTEAFF
TGTGCCAGCAGTGAAGGAGGCGGAATTGGGAACACTGAAGCTTTCTTT
>few|TRBV7-3|17|TRBD1|TRBJ1-6
CASSNAGTGGIYSPLHF
TGTGCCAGCAGCAACGCCGGGACAGGGGGCATTTATTCACCCCTCCACTTT
>-|TRBV20-1|13|TRBD1|TRBJ2-2
CSARDSRTGELFF
TGCAGTGCTCGGGACAGCCGGACCGGGGAGCTGTTTTTT
>-|TRBV13|15|TRBD1|TRBJ2-5
CASSFRDRGFETQYF
TGTGCCAGCAGCTTCCGGGACAGGGGTTTTGAGACCCAGTACTTC
>few|TRBV9|18|TRBD1|TRBJ1-6
CASSVEPPGQGYNSPLHF
TGTGCCAGCAGCGTAGAACCTCCGGGACAGGGGTATAATTCACCCCTCCACTTT
>-|TRBV6-5|14|-|TRBJ1-4
CASSYGRGYEKLFF
TGTGCCAGCAGTTACGGCAGGGGTTATGAAAAACTGTTTTTT
>-|TRBV3-1|17|-|TRBJ2-1
CASSQQTSSLRGNEQFF
TGTGCCAGCAGCCAACAGACTAGCTCTCTTAGGGGGAATGAGCAGTTCTTC